This is a list of T cell receptor beta chains from one sample in a study of regulatory T cells in long-lasting Graves disease. One entry per CDR3 protein, called by TCRdb with MiXCR from the multiplex PCR reads. The table records roughly 400,000 distinct CDR3 sequences, about 15% of them present only once. These sequences were also reported in another study, on T cells in Graves' hyperthyroidism and ophthalmopathy.

The sample was peripheral blood mononuclear cells (PBMCs), taken at new diagnosis, from a patient treated with antithyroid drugs. The source is a woman younger than 35 with Graves disease. CDR3s include the opening cysteine and the closing phenylalanine or tryptophan. D genes are given only for firm matches. The listing skips clone size in some rows; elsewhere it reads once, few, many or a size class.

clone_size,j_call,v_call,d_call,cdr3_aa,cdr3_nt
many,TRBJ1-2,TRBV5-1,-,CASSLMADYGYTF,TGCGCCAGCAGCTTGATGGCAGACTATGGCTACACCTTC
-,TRBJ2-5,TRBV9,-,CASSVGGTETQYF,TGTGCCAGCAGCGTAGGGGGGACGGAGACCCAGTACTTC
many,TRBJ2-1,TRBV7-9,TRBD2,CASSYQAGGGEQFF,TGTGCCAGCAGCTACCAAGCGGGAGGGGGTGAGCAGTTCTTC
many,TRBJ2-6,TRBV7-2,-,CASSLSPGANVLTF,TGTGCCAGCAGCTTGAGCCCTGGGGCCAACGTCCTGACTTTC
many,TRBJ1-5,TRBV28,-,CASSLLPAGRRQPQHF,TGTGCCAGCAGTTTACTCCCCGCGGGTCGGAGGCAGCCCCAGCATTTT
many,TRBJ2-7,TRBV11-1,TRBD2,CASSLVGTSFEQYF,TGTGCCAGCAGCTTAGTCGGGACTAGTTTCGAGCAGTACTTC
many,TRBJ2-7,TRBV28,-,CASSLVRVSYEQYF,TGTGCCAGCAGTTTAGTTCGAGTCTCCTACGAGCAGTACTTC
many,TRBJ2-2,TRBV29-1,-,CSVSSNTGELFF,TGCAGCGTCTCATCGAACACCGGGGAGCTGTTTTTT
many,TRBJ2-1,TRBV24-1,-,CATSDLGDTYNEQFF,TGTGCCACCAGTGATTTAGGTGATACCTACAATGAGCAGTTCTTC
-,TRBJ1-4,TRBV18,-,CASSPRGATNGKLFF,TGTGCCAGCTCACCCCGGGGGGCAACTAATGGAAAACTGTTTTTT
-,TRBJ2-7,TRBV29-1,-,CSVLWGHEQYF,TGCAGCGTCTTGTGGGGGCACGAGCAGTACTTC
-,TRBJ1-1,TRBV4-2,-,CASSPGALLGTEAFF,TGTGCCAGCAGCCCAGGGGCCCTCCTCGGCACTGAAGCTTTCTTT
-,TRBJ2-2,TRBV11-2,-,CASSLVREAGELFF,TGTGCCAGCAGCTTAGTTCGTGAGGCCGGGGAGCTGTTTTTT
many,TRBJ1-5,TRBV7-2,-,CASSLVAGSNQPQHF,TGTGCCAGCAGCTTAGTTGCGGGGAGCAATCAGCCCCAGCATTTT
-,TRBJ2-3,TRBV3-1,-,CASSLTADSTDTQYF,TGTGCCAGCAGCCTAACTGCGGACTCCACAGATACGCAGTATTTT
-,TRBJ1-6,TRBV6-2/TRBV6-3,TRBD1,CASSEVRQGRYNSPLHF,TGTGCCAGCAGTGAAGTGCGACAGGGGCGGTATAATTCACCCCTCCACTTT
many,TRBJ2-1,TRBV2,-,CASKEGGGVFGQFF,TGTGCCAGCAAGGAGGGAGGCGGGGTCTTCGGGCAGTTCTTC
many,TRBJ1-2,TRBV7-9,TRBD1,CASSSTGLNYGYTF,TGTGCCAGCAGCTCGACAGGGTTGAACTATGGCTACACCTTC
many,TRBJ2-7,TRBV2,-,CASSGRQGKGNEQYF,TGTGCCAGCAGTGGGCGGCAGGGGAAGGGAAACGAGCAGTACTTC
many,TRBJ1-1,TRBV30,-,CAWRFRTGENTEAFF,TGTGCCTGGAGGTTTAGAACAGGCGAGAACACTGAAGCTTTCTTT
many,TRBJ1-5,TRBV28,TRBD1,CATLTGNQPQHF,TGTGCCACCCTGACAGGGAATCAGCCCCAGCATTTT
many,TRBJ2-7,TRBV5-1,TRBD1,CASSLRTGGGDEQYF,TGCGCCAGCAGCTTACGTACAGGGGGTGGGGACGAGCAGTACTTC
-,TRBJ2-3,TRBV28,-,CASSSPAGRGWDTQYF,TGTGCCAGCAGTTCCCCGGCGGGGCGTGGGTGGGATACGCAGTATTTT
many,TRBJ2-5,TRBV7-2,-,CASSFLQQETQYF,TGTGCCAGCAGCTTTCTCCAACAAGAGACCCAGTACTTC
many,TRBJ2-4,TRBV6-5,TRBD1,CASSYQGQGRNIQYF,TGTGCCAGCAGTTATCAGGGACAGGGGAGAAACATTCAGTACTTC
-,TRBJ2-7,TRBV28,-,CASSLGGVYEQCF,TGTGCCAGCAGTTTGGGCGGTGTCTACGAGCAGTGCTTC
-,TRBJ1-2,TRBV15,-,CATSPRAGAGYTF,TGTGCCACCAGCCCCCGGGCAGGGGCCGGCTACACCTTC
-,TRBJ2-7,TRBV7-3,TRBD2,CASGPGGSYEQYF,TGTGCCAGCGGGCCCGGGGGGAGCTACGAGCAGTACTTC
many,TRBJ2-1,TRBV7-2,TRBD2,CASSPMGLADNEQFF,TGTGCCAGCAGCCCCATGGGACTAGCAGACAATGAGCAGTTCTTC
many,TRBJ2-5,TRBV9,-,CASSVGGIQETQYF,TGTGCCAGCAGCGTAGGCGGGATCCAAGAGACCCAGTACTTC
many,TRBJ2-7,TRBV27,-,CASSLSLTGNEQYF,TGTGCCAGCAGTTTATCGCTAACTGGGAACGAGCAGTACTTC
many,TRBJ2-7,TRBV20-1,-,CSAHEWGGHEDEQYF,TGCAGTGCTCACGAGTGGGGAGGCCACGAGGACGAGCAGTACTTC
few,TRBJ2-3,TRBV30,-,CAWSVPHTQYF,TGTGCCTGGAGTGTTCCCCATACGCAGTATTTT
many,TRBJ2-3,TRBV27,-,CASSFIEATDTQYF,TGTGCCAGCAGTTTTATTGAGGCCACAGATACGCAGTATTTT
-,TRBJ2-1,TRBV4-3,-,CASSQDRDFYNEQFF,TGCGCCAGCAGCCAAGACAGGGACTTCTACAATGAGCAGTTCTTC